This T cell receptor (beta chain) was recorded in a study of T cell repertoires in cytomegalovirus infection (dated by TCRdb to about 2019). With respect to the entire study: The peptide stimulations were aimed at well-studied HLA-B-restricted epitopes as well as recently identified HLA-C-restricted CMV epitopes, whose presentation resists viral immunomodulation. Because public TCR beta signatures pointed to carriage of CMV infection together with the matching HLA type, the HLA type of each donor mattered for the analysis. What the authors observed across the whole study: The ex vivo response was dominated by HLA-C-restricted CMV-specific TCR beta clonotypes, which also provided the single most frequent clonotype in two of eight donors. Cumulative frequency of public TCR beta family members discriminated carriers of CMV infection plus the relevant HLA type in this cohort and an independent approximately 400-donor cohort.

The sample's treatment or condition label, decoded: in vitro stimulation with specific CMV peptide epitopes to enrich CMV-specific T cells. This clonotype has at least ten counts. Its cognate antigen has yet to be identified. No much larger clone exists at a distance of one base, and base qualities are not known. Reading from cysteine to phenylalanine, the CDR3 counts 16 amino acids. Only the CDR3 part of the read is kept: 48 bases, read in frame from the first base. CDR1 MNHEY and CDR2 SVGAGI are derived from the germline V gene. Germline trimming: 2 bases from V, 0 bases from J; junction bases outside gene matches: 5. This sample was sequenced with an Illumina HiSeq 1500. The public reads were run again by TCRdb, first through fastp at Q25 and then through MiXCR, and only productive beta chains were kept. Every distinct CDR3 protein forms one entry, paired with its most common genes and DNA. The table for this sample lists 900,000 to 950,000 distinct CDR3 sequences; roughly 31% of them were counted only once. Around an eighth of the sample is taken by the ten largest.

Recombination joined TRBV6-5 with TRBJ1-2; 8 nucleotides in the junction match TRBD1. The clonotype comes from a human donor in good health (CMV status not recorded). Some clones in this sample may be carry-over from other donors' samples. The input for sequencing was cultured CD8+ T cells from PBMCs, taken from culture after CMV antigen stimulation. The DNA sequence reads TGTGCCAGCAGTTACGACAGGGGAGCAACTAACTATGGCTACACCTTC. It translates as CASSYDRGATNYGYTF.